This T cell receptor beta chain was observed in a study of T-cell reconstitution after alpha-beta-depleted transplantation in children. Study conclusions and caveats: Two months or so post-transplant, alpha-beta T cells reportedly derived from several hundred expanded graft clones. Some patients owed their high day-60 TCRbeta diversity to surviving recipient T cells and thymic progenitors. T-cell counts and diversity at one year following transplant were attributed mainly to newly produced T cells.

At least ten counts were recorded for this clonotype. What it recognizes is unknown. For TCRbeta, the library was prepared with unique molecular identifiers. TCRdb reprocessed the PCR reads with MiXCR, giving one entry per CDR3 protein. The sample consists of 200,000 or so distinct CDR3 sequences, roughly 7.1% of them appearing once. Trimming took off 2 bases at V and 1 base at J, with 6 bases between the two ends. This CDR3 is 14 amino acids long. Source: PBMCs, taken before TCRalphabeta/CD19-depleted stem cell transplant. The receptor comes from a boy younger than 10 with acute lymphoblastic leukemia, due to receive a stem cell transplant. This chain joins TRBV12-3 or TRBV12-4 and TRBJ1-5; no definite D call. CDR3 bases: TGTGCCAGCAGTTTATTTGGCAGCAATCAGCCCCAGCATTTT. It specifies CASSLFGSNQPQHF.